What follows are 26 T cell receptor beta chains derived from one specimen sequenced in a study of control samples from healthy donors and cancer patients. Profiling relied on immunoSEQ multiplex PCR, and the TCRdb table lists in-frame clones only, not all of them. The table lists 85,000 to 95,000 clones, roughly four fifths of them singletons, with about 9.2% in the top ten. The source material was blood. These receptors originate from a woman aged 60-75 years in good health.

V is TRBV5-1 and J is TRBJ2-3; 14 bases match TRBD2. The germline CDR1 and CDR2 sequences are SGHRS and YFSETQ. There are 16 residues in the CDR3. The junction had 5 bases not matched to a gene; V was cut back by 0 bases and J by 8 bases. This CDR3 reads CASSLATSGGAGTQYF. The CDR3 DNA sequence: TGCGCCAGCAGCTTGGCGACTAGCGGGGGGGCCGGTACGCAGTATTTT.

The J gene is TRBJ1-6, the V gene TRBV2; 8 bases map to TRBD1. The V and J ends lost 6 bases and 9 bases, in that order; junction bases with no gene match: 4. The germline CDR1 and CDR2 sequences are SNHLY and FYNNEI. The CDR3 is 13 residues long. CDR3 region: CASSDRGGSPLHF. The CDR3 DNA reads TGTGCCAGCAGCGACAGGGGAGGTTCACCCCTCCACTTT.

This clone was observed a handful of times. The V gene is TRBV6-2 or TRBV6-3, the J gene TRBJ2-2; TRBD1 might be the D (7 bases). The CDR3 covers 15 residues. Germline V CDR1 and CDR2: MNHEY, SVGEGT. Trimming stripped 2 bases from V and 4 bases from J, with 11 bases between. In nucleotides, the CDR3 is TGTGCCAGCAGTTACGGCGGGACAGCCACCGGGGAGCTGTTTTTT. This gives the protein CASSYGGTATGELFF.

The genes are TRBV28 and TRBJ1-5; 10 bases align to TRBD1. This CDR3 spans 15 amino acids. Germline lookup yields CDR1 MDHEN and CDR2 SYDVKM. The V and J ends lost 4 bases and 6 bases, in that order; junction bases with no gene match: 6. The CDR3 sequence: CASSSTGGYSQPQHF. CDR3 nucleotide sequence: TGTGCCAGCAGTTCGACAGGGGGCTATAGTCAGCCCCAGCATTTT.

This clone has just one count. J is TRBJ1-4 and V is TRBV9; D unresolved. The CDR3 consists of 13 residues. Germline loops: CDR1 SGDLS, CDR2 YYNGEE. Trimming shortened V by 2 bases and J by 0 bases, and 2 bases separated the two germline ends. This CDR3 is CASSVSTNEKLFF. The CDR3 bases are TGTGCCAGCAGCGTTTCAACTAATGAAAAACTGTTTTTT. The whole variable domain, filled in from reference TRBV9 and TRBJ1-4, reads DSGVTQTPKHLITATGQRVTLRCSPRSGDLSVYWYQQSLDQGLQFLIQYYNGEERAKGNILERFSAQQFPDLHSELNLSSLELGDSALYFCASSVSTNEKLFFGSGTQLSVL.

CDR3 in DNA: TGCGCCAGCAGCTCGGAAGGGTCAAGCGGCGTGGGGGATGAGCAGTTCTTC. This gives the protein CASSSEGSSGVGDEQFF. V is TRBV5-1 and J is TRBJ2-1; D is possibly TRBD1 or TRBD2 (5 bases each). Germline V gives CDR1 SGHRS, CDR2 YFSETQ. The V end was cut by 3 bases, the J end by 8 bases, with 24 bases between. This CDR3 has 17 amino acids.

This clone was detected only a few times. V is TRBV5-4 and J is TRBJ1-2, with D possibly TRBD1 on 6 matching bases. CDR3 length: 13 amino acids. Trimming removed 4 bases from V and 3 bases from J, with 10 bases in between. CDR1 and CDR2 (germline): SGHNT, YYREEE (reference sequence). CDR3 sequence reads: CASSRGQDYGYTF. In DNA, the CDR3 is TGTGCCAGCAGCAGGGGACAAGACTATGGCTACACCTTC.

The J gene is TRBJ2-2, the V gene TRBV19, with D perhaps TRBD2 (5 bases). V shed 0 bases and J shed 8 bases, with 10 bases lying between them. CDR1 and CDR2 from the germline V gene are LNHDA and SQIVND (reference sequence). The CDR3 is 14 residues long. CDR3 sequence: CASSIEDLTGELFF. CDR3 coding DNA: TGTGCCAGTAGTATAGAGGACTTAACGGGGGAGCTGTTTTTT.

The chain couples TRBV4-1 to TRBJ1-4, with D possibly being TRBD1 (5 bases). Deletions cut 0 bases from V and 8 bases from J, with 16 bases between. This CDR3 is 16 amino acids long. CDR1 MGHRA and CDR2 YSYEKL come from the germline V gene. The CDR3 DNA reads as TGCGCCAGCAGCCAAGATAAAGGAACTTGGGGCGAAAAACTGTTTTTT. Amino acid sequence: CASSQDKGTWGEKLFF.

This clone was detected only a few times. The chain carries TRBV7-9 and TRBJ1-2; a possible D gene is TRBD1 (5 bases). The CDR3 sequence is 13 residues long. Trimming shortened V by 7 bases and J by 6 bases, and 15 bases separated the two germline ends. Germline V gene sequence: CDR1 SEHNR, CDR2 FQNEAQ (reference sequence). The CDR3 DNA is TGTGCCAGCACCCTAGTCGGGGGAAATGGCTACACCTTC. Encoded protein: CASTLVGGNGYTF.

CDR3 amino acids: CASSELNEGIGYTF. CDR3 DNA sequence: TGTGCCAGCAGTGAACTTAACGAGGGTATTGGCTACACCTTC. The gene calls are TRBV6-1 and TRBJ1-2; no definite D call. There are 14 residues in the CDR3. In germline, CDR1 is MNHNS, CDR2 SASEGT. Trimming took off 2 bases at V and 7 bases at J, with 14 bases between the two ends.

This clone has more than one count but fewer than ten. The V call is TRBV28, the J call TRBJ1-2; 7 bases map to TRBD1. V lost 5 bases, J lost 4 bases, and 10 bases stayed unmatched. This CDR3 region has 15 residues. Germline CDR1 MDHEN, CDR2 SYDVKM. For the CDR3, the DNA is TGTGCCAGCAGTCCCGACAGGGCTCTAGTCTATGGCTACACCTTC. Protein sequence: CASSPDRALVYGYTF.

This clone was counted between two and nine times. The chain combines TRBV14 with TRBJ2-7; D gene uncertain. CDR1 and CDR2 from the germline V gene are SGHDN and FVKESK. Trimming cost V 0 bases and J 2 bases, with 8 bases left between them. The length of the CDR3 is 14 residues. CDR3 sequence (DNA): TGTGCCAGCAGCCAAGAGTTTCGACCCTACGAGCAGTACTTC. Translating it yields CASSQEFRPYEQYF.

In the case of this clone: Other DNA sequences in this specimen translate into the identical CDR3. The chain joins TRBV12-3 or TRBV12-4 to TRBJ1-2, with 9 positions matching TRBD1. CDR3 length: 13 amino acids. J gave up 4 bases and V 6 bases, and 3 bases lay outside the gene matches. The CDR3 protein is CASSLGQGYGYTF. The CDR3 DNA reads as TGTGCCAGCAGCCTGGGACAGGGCTATGGCTACACCTTC.

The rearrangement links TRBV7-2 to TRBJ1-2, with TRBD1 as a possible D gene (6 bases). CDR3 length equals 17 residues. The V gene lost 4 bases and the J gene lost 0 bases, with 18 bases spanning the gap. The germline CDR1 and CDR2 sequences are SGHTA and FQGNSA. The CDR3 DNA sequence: TGTGCCAGCAGCTCCCCTCAGGGGCAGTTAGCTAACTATGGCTACACCTTC. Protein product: CASSSPQGQLANYGYTF.

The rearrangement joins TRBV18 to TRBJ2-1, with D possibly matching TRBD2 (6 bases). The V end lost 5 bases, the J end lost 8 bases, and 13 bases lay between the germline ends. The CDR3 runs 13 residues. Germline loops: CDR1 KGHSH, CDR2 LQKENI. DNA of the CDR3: TGTGCCAGCTCATCGCGGGACGCCGATGAGCAGTTCTTC. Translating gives CASSSRDADEQFF.

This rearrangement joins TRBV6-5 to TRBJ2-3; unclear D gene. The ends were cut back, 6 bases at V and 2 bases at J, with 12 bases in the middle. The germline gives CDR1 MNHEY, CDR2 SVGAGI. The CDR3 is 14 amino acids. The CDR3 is CASRLGGPTDTQYF. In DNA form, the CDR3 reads TGTGCCAGCAGGCTAGGCGGTCCCACAGATACGCAGTATTTT.

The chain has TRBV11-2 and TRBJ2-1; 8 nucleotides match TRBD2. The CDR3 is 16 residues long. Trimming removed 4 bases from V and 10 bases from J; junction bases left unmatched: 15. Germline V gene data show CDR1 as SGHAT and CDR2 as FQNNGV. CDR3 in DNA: TGTGCCAGCAGCTCCCTCCGAGACGGGAGGGCCGTGGAGCAGTTCTTC. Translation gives CASSSLRDGRAVEQFF.

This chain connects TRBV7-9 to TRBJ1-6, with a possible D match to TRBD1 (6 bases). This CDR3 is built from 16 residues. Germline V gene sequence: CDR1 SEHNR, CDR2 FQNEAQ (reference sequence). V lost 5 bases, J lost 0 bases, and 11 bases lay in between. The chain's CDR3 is CASSRRGSSYNSPLHF. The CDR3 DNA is TGTGCCAGCAGCCGCAGGGGAAGCTCCTATAATTCACCCCTCCACTTT.

The CDR3 here is CASSQARGGSGANVLTF. The CDR3 bases are TGTGCCAGCAGCCAAGCGAGGGGGGGGTCTGGGGCCAACGTCCTGACTTTC. The chain combines TRBV3-1 (or the pseudogene TRBV3-2) with TRBJ2-6, with D possibly TRBD2 on 7 matching bases. Deletions cut 1 base from V and 1 base from J, with 11 bases between. CDR1 and CDR2 (germline): LGHDT, YNNKEL (reference sequence). The CDR3 is made up of 17 amino acids.

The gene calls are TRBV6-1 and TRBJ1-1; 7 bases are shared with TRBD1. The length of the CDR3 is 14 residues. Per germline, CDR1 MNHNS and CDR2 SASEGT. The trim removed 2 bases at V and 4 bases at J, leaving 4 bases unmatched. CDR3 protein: CASSETQGTTEAFF. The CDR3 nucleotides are TGTGCCAGCAGTGAAACACAGGGGACCACTGAAGCTTTCTTT.

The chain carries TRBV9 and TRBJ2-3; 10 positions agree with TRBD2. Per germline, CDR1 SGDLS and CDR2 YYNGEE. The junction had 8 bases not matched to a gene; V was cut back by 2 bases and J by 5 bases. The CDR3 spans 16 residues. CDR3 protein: CASSVEGTSVGDTQYF. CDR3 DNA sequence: TGTGCCAGCAGCGTTGAAGGGACTAGCGTTGGAGATACGCAGTATTTT.

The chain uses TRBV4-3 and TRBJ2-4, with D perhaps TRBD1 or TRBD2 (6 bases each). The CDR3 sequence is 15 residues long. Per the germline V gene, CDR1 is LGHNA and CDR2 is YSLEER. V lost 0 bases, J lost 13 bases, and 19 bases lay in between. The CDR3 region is CASSQDRGGRVSQYF. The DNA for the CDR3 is TGCGCCAGCAGCCAAGATCGTGGGGGGCGCGTCTCCCAGTACTTC.

The CDR3 reads CASSFGFGETQYF. The CDR3 DNA follows: TGTGCCAGCAGCTTTGGGTTCGGGGAGACCCAGTACTTC. The chain has TRBV11-2 and TRBJ2-5; D call uncertain. This CDR3 is 13 amino acids long. V lost 3 bases and J lost 5, with 10 bases in between. Per the germline V gene, CDR1 is SGHAT and CDR2 is FQNNGV.

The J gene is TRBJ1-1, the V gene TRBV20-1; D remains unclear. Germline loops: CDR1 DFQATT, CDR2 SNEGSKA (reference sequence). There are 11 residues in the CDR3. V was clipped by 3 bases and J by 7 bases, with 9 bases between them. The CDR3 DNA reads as TGCAGTGCTAGGGGATTAGGTGAAGCTTTCTTT. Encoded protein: CSARGLGEAFF.

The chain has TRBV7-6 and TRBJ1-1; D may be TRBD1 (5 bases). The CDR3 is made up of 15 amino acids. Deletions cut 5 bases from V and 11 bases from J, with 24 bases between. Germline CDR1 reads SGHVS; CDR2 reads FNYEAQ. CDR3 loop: CASSPMIGAGLSAFF. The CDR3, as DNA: TGTGCCAGCAGCCCGATGATCGGTGCGGGGCTTAGTGCTTTCTTT. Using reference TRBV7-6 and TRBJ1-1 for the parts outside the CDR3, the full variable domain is GAGVSQSPRYKVTKRGQDVALRCDPISGHVSLYWYRQALGQGPEFLTYFNYEAQQDKSGLPNDRFSAERPEGSISTLTIQRTEQRDSAMYRCASSPMIGAGLSAFFGQGTRLTVV.